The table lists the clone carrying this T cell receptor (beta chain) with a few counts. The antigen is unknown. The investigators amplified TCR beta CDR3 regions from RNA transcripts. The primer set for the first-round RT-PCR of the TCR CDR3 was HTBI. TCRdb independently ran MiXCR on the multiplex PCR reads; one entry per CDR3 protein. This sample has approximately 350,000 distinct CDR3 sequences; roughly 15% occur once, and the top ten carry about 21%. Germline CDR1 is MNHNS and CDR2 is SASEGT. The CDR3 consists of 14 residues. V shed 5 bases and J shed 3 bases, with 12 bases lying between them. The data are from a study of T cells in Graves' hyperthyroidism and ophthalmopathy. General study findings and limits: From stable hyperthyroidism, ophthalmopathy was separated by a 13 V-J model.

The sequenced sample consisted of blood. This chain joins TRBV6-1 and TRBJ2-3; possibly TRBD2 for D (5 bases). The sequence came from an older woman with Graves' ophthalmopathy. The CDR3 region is CASSSGPRTDTQYF. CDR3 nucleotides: TGTGCCAGCAGTAGCGGCCCGAGAACAGATACGCAGTATTTT.